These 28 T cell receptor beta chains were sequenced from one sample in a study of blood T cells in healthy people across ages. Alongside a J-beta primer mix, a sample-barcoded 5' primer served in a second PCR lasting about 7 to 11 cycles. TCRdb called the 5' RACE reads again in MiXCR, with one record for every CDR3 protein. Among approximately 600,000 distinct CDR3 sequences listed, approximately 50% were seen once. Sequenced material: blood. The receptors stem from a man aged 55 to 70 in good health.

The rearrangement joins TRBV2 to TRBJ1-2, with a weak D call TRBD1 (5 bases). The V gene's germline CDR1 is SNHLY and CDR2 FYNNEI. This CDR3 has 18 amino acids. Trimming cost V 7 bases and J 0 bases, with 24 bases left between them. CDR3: CASISRRDLANSNYGYTF. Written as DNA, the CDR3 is TGTGCCAGCATCTCGAGACGGGACCTGGCCAATTCTAACTATGGCTACACCTTC.

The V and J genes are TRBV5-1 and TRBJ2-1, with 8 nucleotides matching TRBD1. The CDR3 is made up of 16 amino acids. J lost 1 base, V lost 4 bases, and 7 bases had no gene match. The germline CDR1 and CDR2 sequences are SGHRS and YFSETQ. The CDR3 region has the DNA TGCGCCAGCAGCAGGGGAGGACAGGGATCCTACAATGAGCAGTTCTTC. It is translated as CASSRGGQGSYNEQFF.

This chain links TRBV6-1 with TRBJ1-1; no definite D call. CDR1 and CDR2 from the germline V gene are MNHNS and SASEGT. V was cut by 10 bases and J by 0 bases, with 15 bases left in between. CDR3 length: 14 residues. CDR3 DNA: TGTGCCACCCTCAAGAGGCTCATGAACACTGAAGCTTTCTTT. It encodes CATLKRLMNTEAFF.

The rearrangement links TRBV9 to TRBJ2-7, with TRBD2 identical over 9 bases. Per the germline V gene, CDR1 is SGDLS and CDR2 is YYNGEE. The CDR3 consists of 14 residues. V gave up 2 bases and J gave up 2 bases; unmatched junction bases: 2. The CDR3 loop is CASSVSGGTYEQYF. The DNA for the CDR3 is TGTGCCAGCAGCGTTAGCGGGGGAACCTACGAGCAGTACTTC.

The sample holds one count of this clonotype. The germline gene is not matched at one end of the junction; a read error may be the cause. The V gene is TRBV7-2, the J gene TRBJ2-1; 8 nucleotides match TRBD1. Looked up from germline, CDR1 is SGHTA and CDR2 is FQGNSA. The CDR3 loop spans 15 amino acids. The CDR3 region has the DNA TGTGCCGGCAGCCCCCAGGGGGCCCAGCACCAGGAGCAGTTCTTC. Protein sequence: CAGSPQGAQHQEQFF.

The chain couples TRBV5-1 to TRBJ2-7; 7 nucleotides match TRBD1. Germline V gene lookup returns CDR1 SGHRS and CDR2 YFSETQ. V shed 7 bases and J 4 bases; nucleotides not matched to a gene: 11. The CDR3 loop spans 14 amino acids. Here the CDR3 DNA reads TGCGCCAGCCCCCCGGGACAGATAGATTACGAGCAGTACTTC. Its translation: CASPPGQIDYEQYF.

DNA for the CDR3: TGTGCCAGCGGGCGTGGGGGGGGTGCCTACGAGCAGTACTTC. Translation gives CASGRGGGAYEQYF. The rearrangement joins TRBV28 to TRBJ2-7; 7 positions match TRBD2. The J segment lost 2 bases and the V segment lost 8 bases, leaving 9 bases of the junction unmatched. Germline V lookup: CDR1 MDHEN, CDR2 SYDVKM. The CDR3 runs to 14 residues.

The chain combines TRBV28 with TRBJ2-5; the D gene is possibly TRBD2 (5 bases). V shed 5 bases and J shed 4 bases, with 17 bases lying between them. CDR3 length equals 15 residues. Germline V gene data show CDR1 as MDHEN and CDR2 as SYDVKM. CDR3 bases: TGTGCCAGCAGTCCCATCGGTGATCGGGGAGAGACCCAGTACTTC. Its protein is CASSPIGDRGETQYF.

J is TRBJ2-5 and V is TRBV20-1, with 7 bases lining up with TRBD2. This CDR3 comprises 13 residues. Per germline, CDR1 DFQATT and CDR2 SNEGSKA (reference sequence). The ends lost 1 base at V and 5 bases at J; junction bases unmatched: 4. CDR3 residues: CSARGLASETQYF. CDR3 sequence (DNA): TGCAGTGCTAGAGGACTAGCTTCGGAGACCCAGTACTTC.

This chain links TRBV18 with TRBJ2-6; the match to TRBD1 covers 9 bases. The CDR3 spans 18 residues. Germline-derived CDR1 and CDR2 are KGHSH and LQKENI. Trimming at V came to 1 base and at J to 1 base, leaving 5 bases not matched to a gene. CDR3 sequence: CASSPQDRGSSGANVLTF. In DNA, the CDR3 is TGTGCCAGCTCACCACAGGACAGGGGTTCATCTGGGGCCAACGTCCTGACTTTC. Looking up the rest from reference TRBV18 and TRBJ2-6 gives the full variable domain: NAGVMQNPRHLVRRRGQEARLRCSPMKGHSHVYWYRQLPEEGLKFMVYLQKENIIDESGMPKERFSAEFPKEGPSILRIQQVVRGDSAAYFCASSPQDRGSSGANVLTFGAGSRLTVL.

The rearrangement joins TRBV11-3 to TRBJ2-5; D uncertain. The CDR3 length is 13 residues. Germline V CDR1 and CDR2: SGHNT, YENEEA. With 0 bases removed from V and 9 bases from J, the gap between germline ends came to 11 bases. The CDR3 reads CASSLDSSQAQYF. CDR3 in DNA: TGTGCCAGCAGCTTAGATAGCAGCCAGGCCCAGTACTTC.

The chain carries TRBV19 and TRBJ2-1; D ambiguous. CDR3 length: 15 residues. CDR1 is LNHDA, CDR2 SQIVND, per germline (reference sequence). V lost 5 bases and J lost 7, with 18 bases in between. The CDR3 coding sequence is TGTGCCAGTAGTTTGGTGGGGAACTTTGGAAATGAGCAGTTCTTC. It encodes CASSLVGNFGNEQFF.

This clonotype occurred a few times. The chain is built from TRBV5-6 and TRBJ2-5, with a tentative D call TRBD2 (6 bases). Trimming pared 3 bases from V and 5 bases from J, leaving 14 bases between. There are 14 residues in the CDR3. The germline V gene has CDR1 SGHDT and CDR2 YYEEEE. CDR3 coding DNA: TGTGCCAGCAGCTGGGACTCTAGCTTCGAGACCCAGTACTTC. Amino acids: CASSWDSSFETQYF.

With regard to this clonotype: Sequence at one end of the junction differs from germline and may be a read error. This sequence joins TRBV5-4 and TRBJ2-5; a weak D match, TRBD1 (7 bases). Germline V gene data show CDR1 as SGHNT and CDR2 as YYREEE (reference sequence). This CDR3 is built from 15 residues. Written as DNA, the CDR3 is TGTGCCAGCAACTTGCCCTCGACAGGGAGGGAGACCCAGTACTTC. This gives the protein CASNLPSTGRETQYF. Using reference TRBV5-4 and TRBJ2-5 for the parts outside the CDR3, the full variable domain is ETGVTQSPTHLIKTRGQQVTLRCSSQSGHNTVSWYQQALGQGPQFIFQYYREEENGRGNFPPRFSGLQFPNYSSELNVNALELDDSALYLCASNLPSTGRETQYFGPGTRLLVL.

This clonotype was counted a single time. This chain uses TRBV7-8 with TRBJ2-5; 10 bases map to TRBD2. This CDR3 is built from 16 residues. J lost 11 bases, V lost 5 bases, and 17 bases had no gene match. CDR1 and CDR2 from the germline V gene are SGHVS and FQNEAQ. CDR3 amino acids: CASSPLAGGRLNEQYF. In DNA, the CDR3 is TGTGCCAGCAGCCCCTTAGCGGGGGGCCGTCTCAATGAGCAGTACTTC.

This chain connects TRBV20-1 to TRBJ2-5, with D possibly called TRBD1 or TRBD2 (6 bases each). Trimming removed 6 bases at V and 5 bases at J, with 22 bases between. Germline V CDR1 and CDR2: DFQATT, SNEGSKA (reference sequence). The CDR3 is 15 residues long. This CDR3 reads CSARLRGTPGETQYF. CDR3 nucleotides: TGCAGTGCCAGGCTTAGGGGGACTCCTGGGGAGACCCAGTACTTC.

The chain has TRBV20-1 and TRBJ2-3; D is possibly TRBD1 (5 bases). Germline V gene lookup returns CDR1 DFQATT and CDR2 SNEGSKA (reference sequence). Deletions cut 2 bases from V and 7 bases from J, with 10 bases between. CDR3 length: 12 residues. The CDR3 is CSARQGVNTQYF. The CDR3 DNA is TGCAGTGCTAGACAGGGCGTGAATACGCAGTATTTT.

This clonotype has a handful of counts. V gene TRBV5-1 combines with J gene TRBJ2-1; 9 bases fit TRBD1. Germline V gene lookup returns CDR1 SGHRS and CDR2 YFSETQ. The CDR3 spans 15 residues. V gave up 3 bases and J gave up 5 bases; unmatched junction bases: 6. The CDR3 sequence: CASSWTGVENNEQFF. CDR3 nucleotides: TGCGCCAGCAGCTGGACAGGGGTTGAAAACAATGAGCAGTTCTTC.

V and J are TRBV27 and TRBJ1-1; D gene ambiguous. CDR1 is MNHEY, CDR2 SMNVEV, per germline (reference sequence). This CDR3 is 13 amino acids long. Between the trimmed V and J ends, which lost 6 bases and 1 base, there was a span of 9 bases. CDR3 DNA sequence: TGTGCCAGCAGGCGATTAGGGAACACTGAAGCTTTCTTT. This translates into CASRRLGNTEAFF.

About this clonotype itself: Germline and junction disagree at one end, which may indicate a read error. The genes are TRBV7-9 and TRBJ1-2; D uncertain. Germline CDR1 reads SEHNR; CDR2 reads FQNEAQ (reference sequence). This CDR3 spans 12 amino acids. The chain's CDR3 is CVSSAGRDGYTF. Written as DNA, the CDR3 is TGTGTCAGCAGCGCCGGACGGGATGGCTACACCTTC. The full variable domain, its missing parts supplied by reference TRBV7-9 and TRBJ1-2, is DTGVSQNPRHKITKRGQNVTFRCDPISEHNRLYWYRQTLGQGPEFLTYFQNEAQLEKSRLLSDRFSAERPKGSFSTLEIQRTEQGDSAMYLCVSSAGRDGYTFGSGTRLTVV.

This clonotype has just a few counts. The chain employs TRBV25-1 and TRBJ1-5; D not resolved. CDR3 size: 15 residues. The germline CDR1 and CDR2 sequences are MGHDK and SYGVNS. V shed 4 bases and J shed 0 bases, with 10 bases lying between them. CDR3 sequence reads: CASSASRSSNQPQHF. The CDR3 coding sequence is TGTGCCAGCAGTGCCTCTCGGTCTAGCAATCAGCCCCAGCATTTT.

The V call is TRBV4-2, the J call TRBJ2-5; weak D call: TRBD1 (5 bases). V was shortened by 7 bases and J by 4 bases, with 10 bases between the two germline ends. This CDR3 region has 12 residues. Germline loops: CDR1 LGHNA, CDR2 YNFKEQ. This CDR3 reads CASKGQGETQYF. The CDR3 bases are TGTGCCAGCAAGGGGCAGGGAGAGACCCAGTACTTC.

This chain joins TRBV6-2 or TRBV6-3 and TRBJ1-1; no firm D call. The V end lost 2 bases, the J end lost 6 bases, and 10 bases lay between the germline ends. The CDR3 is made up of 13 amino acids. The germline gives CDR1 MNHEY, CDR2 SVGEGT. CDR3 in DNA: TGTGCCAGCAGTTACGTTGAGGCAGCTGAAGCTTTCTTT. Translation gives CASSYVEAAEAFF.

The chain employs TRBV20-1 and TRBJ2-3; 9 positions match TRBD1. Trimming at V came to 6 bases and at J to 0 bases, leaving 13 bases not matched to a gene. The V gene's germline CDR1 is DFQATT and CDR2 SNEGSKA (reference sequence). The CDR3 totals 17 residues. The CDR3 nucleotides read TGCAGTGCCCGGAGACGATTACAGGGGGCGAGCACAGATACGCAGTATTTT. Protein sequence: CSARRRLQGASTDTQYF.

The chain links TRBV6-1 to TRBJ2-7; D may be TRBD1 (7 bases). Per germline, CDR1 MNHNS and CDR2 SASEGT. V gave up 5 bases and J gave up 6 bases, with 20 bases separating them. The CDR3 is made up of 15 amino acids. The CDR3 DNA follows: TGTGCCAGCAGTTCCCGAGGGAACAGGGGAGGCGAGCAGTACTTC. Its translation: CASSSRGNRGGEQYF.

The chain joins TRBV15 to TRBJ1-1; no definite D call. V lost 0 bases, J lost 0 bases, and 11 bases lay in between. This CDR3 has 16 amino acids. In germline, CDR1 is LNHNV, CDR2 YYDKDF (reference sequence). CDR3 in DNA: TGTGCCACCAGCAGAGATCCATTCACGATGAACACTGAAGCTTTCTTT. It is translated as CATSRDPFTMNTEAFF.

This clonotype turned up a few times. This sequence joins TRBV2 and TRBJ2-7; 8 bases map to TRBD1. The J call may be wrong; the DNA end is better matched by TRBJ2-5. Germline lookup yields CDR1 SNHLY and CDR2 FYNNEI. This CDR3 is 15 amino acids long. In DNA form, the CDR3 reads TGTGCCAGCAATGCACAGGGGGTTTTTTTGGAGACCCAGTACTTC. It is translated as CASNAQGVFLETQYF.

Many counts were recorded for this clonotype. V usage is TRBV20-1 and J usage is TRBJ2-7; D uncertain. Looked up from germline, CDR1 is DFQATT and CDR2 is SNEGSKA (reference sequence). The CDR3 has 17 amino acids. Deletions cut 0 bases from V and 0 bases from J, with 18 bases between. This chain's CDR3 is CSARDRWVVCPSYEQYF. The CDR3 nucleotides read TGCAGTGCTAGAGATCGGTGGGTGGTCTGCCCCTCCTACGAGCAGTACTTC.